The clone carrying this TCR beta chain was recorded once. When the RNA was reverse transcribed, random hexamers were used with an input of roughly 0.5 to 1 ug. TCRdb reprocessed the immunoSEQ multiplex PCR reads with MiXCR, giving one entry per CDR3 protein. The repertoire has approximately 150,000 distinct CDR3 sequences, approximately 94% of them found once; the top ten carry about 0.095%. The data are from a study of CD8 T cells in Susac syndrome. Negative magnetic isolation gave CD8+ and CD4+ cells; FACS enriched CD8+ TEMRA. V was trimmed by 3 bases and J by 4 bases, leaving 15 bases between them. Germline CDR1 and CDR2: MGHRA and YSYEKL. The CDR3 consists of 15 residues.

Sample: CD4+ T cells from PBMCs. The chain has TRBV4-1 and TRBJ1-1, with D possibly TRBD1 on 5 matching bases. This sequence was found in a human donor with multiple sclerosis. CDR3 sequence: CASSQDPGRGTEAFF. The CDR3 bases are TGCGCCAGCAGCCAGGATCCCGGGAGGGGCACTGAAGCTTTCTTT.